A single TCR beta chain is shown here with its context. This clonotype was observed a few times. Its binding antigen is unknown. The sample holds no much larger clone one base away, and base qualities are not on file. This sample's treatment or condition label indicates: in vitro stimulation with specific CMV peptide epitopes to enrich CMV-specific T cells. The data originate from a study of T cell repertoires in cytomegalovirus infection (dated by TCRdb to about 2019). Concerning the study at large: Alongside well-studied HLA-B-restricted epitopes, the peptide stimulations were aimed at recently identified HLA-C-restricted CMV epitopes, whose presentation resists viral immunomodulation. Donor HLA type was relevant to the analysis, because carriage of CMV infection together with the matching HLA type was indicated by public TCR beta signatures.

These reads were obtained on an Illumina HiSeq 1500. The raw public data were reprocessed by TCRdb itself: fastp quality trimming at Q25, MiXCR clonotype calling, in-frame beta chains only. Rows merge per CDR3 protein into single entries with the most common DNA and genes. A total of 750,000 to 950,000 distinct CDR3 sequences appear in this sample, about 27% of them only once. The top ten hold around 13% of the sample. Overall study results and their limits: The ex vivo response was dominated by HLA-C-restricted CMV-specific TCR beta clonotypes, and the single most frequent clonotype in two of eight donors was supplied by these HLA-C-restricted clonotypes. Cumulative frequency of public TCR beta family members discriminated carriers of CMV infection plus the relevant HLA type in this cohort and an independent roughly 350-donor cohort.

CDR1 LNHDA and CDR2 SQIVND are derived from the germline V gene (reference sequence). From its cysteine to its phenylalanine, the CDR3 spans 19 amino acids. The sequence is cut down to CDR3 DNA, 57 bases in frame from base 1. V and J are trimmed by 4 bases and 3 bases, and the gene matches miss 16 bases of the junction. Here the chain combines TRBV19 and TRBJ2-3; a stretch of 10 junction bases matches TRBD2. Material: cultured CD8+ T cells from PBMCs, obtained from culture after CMV antigen stimulation. The sequence was collected from a human donor in good health (CMV status not recorded). Some clones in this sample may be carry-over from other donors' samples. The CDR3 sequence is CASSTLNGLAGDGTDTQYF. The nucleotide sequence reads TGTGCCAGTAGTACCCTAAATGGGCTAGCGGGGGATGGAACAGATACGCAGTATTTT.